This T cell receptor beta chain was recovered during a study of PD-1 blockade in classical Hodgkin lymphoma. On the study more broadly: Every 2 weeks, patients got 3 mg/kg intravenous nivolumab.

Germline V gene data show CDR1 as ENHRY and CDR2 as SYGVKD. The CDR3 length is 13 residues. Measured with immunoSEQ multiplex PCR; TCRdb has only the in-frame clones, and not every one. The sample has about 36,000 clones, about 70% seen once. General study points: Baseline diversity resembling that of newly diagnosed patients was seen in complete responders.

After autologous stem cell transplantation all patients relapsed, and prior brentuximab vedotin exposure differed between cohorts. Notes on this clone: The antigen remains undetermined.

This sequence was found in a human donor with classical Hodgkin lymphoma. The V and J genes are TRBV10-3 and TRBJ2-5, with 9 nucleotides matching TRBD1. Judging by the DNA end, TRBJ2-7 fits better; the J call may be wrong. The sample was peripheral blood mononuclear cells (PBMCs), taken before the second cycle of nivolumab. The CDR3 region has the DNA TGTGCCATCAGCGGGACAGGGTTGCACGAGCAGTACTTC. Its protein product is CAISGTGLHEQYF.